One sample yielded the 25 T cell receptor beta chains listed below, sequenced in a study of cytomegalovirus exposure and HLA in healthy donors. The PCR was carried out with 60 Vbeta primers and 13 Jbeta primers. Profiling relied on immunoSEQ multiplex PCR, and the TCRdb table lists in-frame clones only, not all of them. The sample has 150,000 to 180,000 clones; about 83% are singletons. The sample consisted of PBMCs. Receptors were obtained from a woman between 40 and 55 years old in good health and CMV-seronegative.

V and J are TRBV30 and TRBJ2-7; 7 positions agree with TRBD1. After removal of 2 bases from V and 9 bases from J, the junction contained 10 bases not matched to a gene. In germline, CDR1 is GTSNPN, CDR2 SVGIG (reference sequence). The CDR3 loop spans 13 amino acids. The CDR3 coding sequence is TGTGCCTGGAGTCCTCGACAGGGAATGGGGCAGTACTTC. As protein: CAWSPRQGMGQYF.

This rearrangement joins TRBV27 to TRBJ1-6; 11 bases agree with TRBD1. Germline CDR1 and CDR2: MNHEY and SMNVEV (reference sequence). The CDR3 runs 15 residues. V was clipped by 5 bases and J by 14 bases; unmatched bases: 11. Here the CDR3 reads CASSLQDRGPMALHF. Here the CDR3 DNA reads TGTGCCAGCAGTCTCCAGGACAGGGGGCCTATGGCCCTCCACTTT.

This clone was seen more than once but under ten times. This chain joins TRBV28 and TRBJ2-3; no firm D call. This CDR3 contains 11 residues. The germline V gene encodes CDR1 MDHEN and CDR2 SYDVKM. Trimming left V 4 bases short and J 10 bases short, with 9 bases between. In DNA form, the CDR3 reads TGTGCCAGCAGTTCAGAGGTCGCGCAGTATTTT. It specifies CASSSEVAQYF.

The chain employs TRBV4-1 and TRBJ1-3; possible D gene TRBD1, 5 bases. Trimming took off 5 bases at V and 8 bases at J, with 13 bases between the two ends. The CDR3 loop spans 13 amino acids. CDR1 and CDR2 (germline): MGHRA, YSYEKL. The CDR3 nucleotides are TGCGCCAGCAGCAGGGGTTTCGGAGACACCATATATTTT. This gives the protein CASSRGFGDTIYF.

The rearrangement links TRBV5-1 to TRBJ2-7; 8 nucleotides align to TRBD2. The germline CDR1 and CDR2 sequences are SGHRS and YFSETQ. The junction had 14 bases not matched to a gene; V was cut back by 3 bases and J by 6 bases. The CDR3 totals 16 residues. For the CDR3, the DNA is TGCGCCAGCAGCTCACCGGAGAAGGGACTAGTCGCCGAGCAGTACTTC. Translated, it gives CASSSPEKGLVAEQYF.

The V and J genes are TRBV2 and TRBJ2-3; the match to TRBD2 covers 10 bases. V dropped 4 bases and J dropped 2; count of bases not matched to a gene: 3. Germline values: CDR1 SNHLY, CDR2 FYNNEI. There are 15 residues in the CDR3. The CDR3 nucleotides read TGTGCCAGCAGTGTACTAGCGGGATCCACAGATACGCAGTATTTT. It encodes CASSVLAGSTDTQYF.

This clone was detected a few times. This sequence joins TRBV5-4 and TRBJ1-3, with 9 positions matching TRBD1. The V and J ends lost 0 bases and 2 bases, in that order; junction bases with no gene match: 6. The CDR3 is 17 residues long. Germline CDR1 reads SGHNT; CDR2 reads YYREEE (reference sequence). The chain's CDR3 is CASSLAPDRGAGNTIYF. In DNA, the CDR3 is TGTGCCAGCAGCTTGGCCCCGGACAGGGGAGCTGGAAACACCATATATTTT.

The V call is TRBV5-1, the J call TRBJ2-1, with 9 nucleotides matching TRBD2. The CDR3 is 15 residues long. Germline CDR1 reads SGHRS; CDR2 reads YFSETQ. With V trimmed by 4 bases and J by 3 bases, 5 bases remained unmatched. CDR3: CASSPRTSVYNEQFF. CDR3 DNA: TGCGCCAGCAGCCCTAGGACTAGCGTCTACAATGAGCAGTTCTTC.

The rearrangement links TRBV5-1 to TRBJ1-6; maybe TRBD1 (5 bases). The CDR3 length is 14 residues. The germline V gene has CDR1 SGHRS and CDR2 YFSETQ. Trimming cost V 1 base and J 10 bases, with 12 bases left between them. For the CDR3, the DNA is TGCGCCAGCAGCTTGTGGGGCGCCGGCTCACCCCTCCACTTT. This gives the protein CASSLWGAGSPLHF.

The chain combines TRBV6-5 with TRBJ1-2, with D possibly being TRBD1 (5 bases). The CDR3 is 12 residues long. The V end lost 3 bases, the J end lost 5 bases, and 7 bases lay between the germline ends. Germline loops: CDR1 MNHEY, CDR2 SVGAGI. In DNA, the CDR3 is TGTGCCAGCAGTTATTCAGGGTATGGCTACACCTTC. Translated: CASSYSGYGYTF.

This clone was counted only a few times. The same CDR3 also results from other DNA sequences found in this sample. The chain recombines TRBV5-1 with TRBJ2-4; TRBD1 might be the D (5 bases). Trimming shortened V by 4 bases and J by 0 bases, and 8 bases separated the two germline ends. CDR3 length: 14 amino acids. CDR1 and CDR2 (germline): SGHRS, YFSETQ. CDR3 DNA sequence: TGCGCCAGCAGCCTGGGGCTAGCCAAAAACATTCAGTACTTC. This translates into CASSLGLAKNIQYF.

The rearrangement joins TRBV30 to TRBJ1-1; weak D call: TRBD1 (5 bases). Germline values: CDR1 GTSNPN, CDR2 SVGIG (reference sequence). The CDR3 length is 12 residues. V lost 4 bases to trimming and J lost 11 bases, with 17 bases between them. CDR3 loop: CAWMGRVTTAFF. In DNA form, the CDR3 reads TGTGCCTGGATGGGCAGGGTTACGACGGCTTTCTTT.

In its sample, this clone was seen once. This chain links TRBV6-1 with TRBJ2-7; D gene unclear. V lost 7 bases and J lost 3, with 13 bases in between. Germline V gene lookup returns CDR1 MNHNS and CDR2 SASEGT. The CDR3 spans 13 residues. DNA for the CDR3: TGTGCCAGCAACCCGCTGAACATCTACGAGCAGTACTTC. Protein product: CASNPLNIYEQYF.

The J gene is TRBJ2-1, the V gene TRBV5-1, with D perhaps matching TRBD2 (6 bases). V dropped 3 bases and J dropped 6 bases, with 10 bases sitting between them. The CDR3 contains 13 residues. In germline, CDR1 is SGHRS, CDR2 YFSETQ. Here the CDR3 DNA reads TGCGCCAGCAGCTCAGGACTAACCAATGAGCAGTTCTTC. The encoded protein is CASSSGLTNEQFF.

V is TRBV5-1 and J is TRBJ2-6, with 9 bases aligning to TRBD1. V was clipped by 9 bases and J by 1 base; unmatched bases: 11. Germline loops: CDR1 SGHRS, CDR2 YFSETQ. The CDR3 has 17 residues. The CDR3 protein is CATFPGTGRSGANVLTF. Written as DNA, the CDR3 is TGCGCCACCTTTCCCGGGACAGGGCGGTCTGGGGCCAACGTCCTGACTTTC.

The chain links TRBV7-4 to TRBJ1-1; 10 bases line up with TRBD1. Germline CDR1 is SGHVT and CDR2 is SQSDAQ. This CDR3 has 20 amino acids. After removal of 3 bases from V and 5 bases from J, the junction contained 21 bases not matched to a gene. The CDR3: CASSFHYSSGQGPKGTEAFF. The CDR3, as DNA: TGTGCCAGCAGCTTCCACTATTCCTCGGGACAGGGGCCCAAGGGTACTGAAGCTTTCTTT.

In its sample, this clone was seen a few times. The chain has TRBV14 and TRBJ2-7, with D unresolved. Germline CDR1 and CDR2: SGHDN and FVKESK. V was cut by 4 bases and J by 2 bases, with 24 bases left in between. CDR3 size: 18 residues. The CDR3 DNA reads TGTGCCAGCAGCCGAGAGATGACCGCTAACCCTGACACCTACGAGCAGTACTTC. Translated, it gives CASSREMTANPDTYEQYF.

In the case of this clone: This sample includes further DNA sequences coding for the same CDR3. This chain connects TRBV5-1 to TRBJ2-1; 12 bases line up with TRBD2. V shed 0 bases, J shed 6 bases, and the junction held 4 bases outside the gene matches. Germline V gene lookup returns CDR1 SGHRS and CDR2 YFSETQ. The CDR3 consists of 16 residues. CDR3 region: CASSLAWTSGTNEQFF. The CDR3 DNA reads as TGCGCCAGCAGCTTGGCTTGGACTAGCGGGACCAATGAGCAGTTCTTC.

About this clone itself: This sample includes further DNA sequences coding for the same CDR3. The V and J genes are TRBV19 and TRBJ1-2; 8 bases agree with TRBD1. Germline CDR1 and CDR2: LNHDA and SQIVND (reference sequence). With V trimmed by 6 bases and J by 5 bases, 5 bases remained unmatched. The CDR3 has 13 amino acids. The CDR3, as DNA: TGTGCCAGTAGCCCAGGACAGGGTTATGGCTACACCTTC. It translates to CASSPGQGYGYTF.

The chain is built from TRBV4-2 and TRBJ1-3; D gene unclear. V lost 1 base and J lost 3, with 13 bases in between. The CDR3 is 16 residues long. The V gene's germline CDR1 is LGHNA and CDR2 YNFKEQ. CDR3 nucleotides: TGTGCCAGCAGCCAAGTGTCAGGTGAAGGTGGAAACACCATATATTTT. Translation gives CASSQVSGEGGNTIYF.

The V gene is TRBV19, the J gene TRBJ1-5, with TRBD1 identical over 8 bases. CDR3 size: 13 residues. The ends lost 9 bases at V and 6 bases at J; junction bases unmatched: 7. CDR1 and CDR2 (germline): LNHDA, SQIVND (reference sequence). The CDR3 bases are TGTGCCAGCCAAGGGACAGGCGTTCAGCCCCAGCATTTT. Amino acids: CASQGTGVQPQHF.

This rearrangement joins TRBV7-9 to TRBJ2-7; D is uncertain. Germline CDR1 is SEHNR and CDR2 is FQNEAQ (reference sequence). The CDR3 totals 14 residues. Deletions cut 5 bases from V and 2 bases from J, with 13 bases between. The CDR3 DNA reads TGTGCCAGCAGCCTCGGAGAGGCTACCTACGAGCAGTACTTC. The encoded protein is CASSLGEATYEQYF.

Here the CDR3 reads CASSLRTRTEDEQFF. In DNA, the CDR3 is TGTGCCAGCAGCCTACGGACTAGAACGGAGGATGAGCAGTTCTTC. The chain recombines TRBV9 with TRBJ2-1, with 7 bases aligning to TRBD2. The V and J ends lost 4 bases and 8 bases, in that order; junction bases with no gene match: 12. CDR3 length equals 15 residues. CDR1 and CDR2 from the germline V gene are SGDLS and YYNGEE.

The chain has TRBV7-6 and TRBJ1-2; D is perhaps TRBD1 (6 bases). This CDR3 contains 13 residues. V was trimmed by 1 base and J by 10 bases, leaving 13 bases between them. Germline V CDR1 and CDR2: SGHVS, FNYEAQ. The CDR3 region is CASSLGTRGSYTF. CDR3 in DNA: TGTGCCAGCAGCTTAGGGACCAGGGGTTCCTACACCTTC.

This clone was observed a handful of times. The chain uses TRBV6-6 and TRBJ1-1; TRBD1 matches 10 bases. From germline, CDR1 is MNHNY and CDR2 SVGAGI (reference sequence). After removal of 6 bases from V and 1 base from J, the junction contained 2 bases not matched to a gene. The CDR3 contains 14 residues. The CDR3 DNA follows: TGTGCCAGCAGCCGGGACAGGGGGAACACTGAAGCTTTCTTT. Encoded protein: CASSRDRGNTEAFF.